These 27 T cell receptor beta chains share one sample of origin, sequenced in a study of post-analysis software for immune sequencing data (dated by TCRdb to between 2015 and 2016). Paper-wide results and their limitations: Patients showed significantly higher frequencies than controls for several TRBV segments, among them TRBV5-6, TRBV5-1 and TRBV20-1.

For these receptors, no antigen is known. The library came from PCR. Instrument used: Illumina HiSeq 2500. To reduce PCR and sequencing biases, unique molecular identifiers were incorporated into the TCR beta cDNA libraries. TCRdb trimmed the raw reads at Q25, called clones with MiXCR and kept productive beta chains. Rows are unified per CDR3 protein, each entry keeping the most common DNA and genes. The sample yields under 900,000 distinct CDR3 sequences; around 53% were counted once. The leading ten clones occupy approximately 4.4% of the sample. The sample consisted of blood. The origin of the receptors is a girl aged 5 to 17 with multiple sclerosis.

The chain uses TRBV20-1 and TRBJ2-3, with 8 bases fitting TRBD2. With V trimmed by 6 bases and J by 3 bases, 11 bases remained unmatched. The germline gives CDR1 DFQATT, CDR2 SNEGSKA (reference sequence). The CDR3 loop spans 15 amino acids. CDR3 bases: TGCAGTGCCCGGTTGGGCGGGAGGAGGACAGATACGCAGTATTTT. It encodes CSARLGGRRTDTQYF.

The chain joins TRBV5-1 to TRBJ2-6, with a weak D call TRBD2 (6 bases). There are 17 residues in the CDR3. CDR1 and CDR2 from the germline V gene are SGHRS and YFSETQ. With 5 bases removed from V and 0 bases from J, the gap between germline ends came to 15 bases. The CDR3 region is CASSGGTQNSGANVLTF. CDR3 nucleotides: TGCGCCAGCAGTGGGGGGACCCAAAACTCTGGGGCCAACGTCCTGACTTTC.

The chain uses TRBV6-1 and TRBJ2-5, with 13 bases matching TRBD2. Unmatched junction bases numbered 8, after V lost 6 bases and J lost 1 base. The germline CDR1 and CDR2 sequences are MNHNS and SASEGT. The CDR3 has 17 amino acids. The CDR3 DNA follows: TGTGCCAGCAGAGTTACCGGGACTAGCGGGACCCAAGAGACCCAGTACTTC. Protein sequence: CASRVTGTSGTQETQYF.

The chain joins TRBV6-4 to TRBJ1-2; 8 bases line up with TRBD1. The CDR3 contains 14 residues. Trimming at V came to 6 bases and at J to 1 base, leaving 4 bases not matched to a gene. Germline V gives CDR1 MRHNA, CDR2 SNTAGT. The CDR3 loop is CASRPTGVNYGYTF. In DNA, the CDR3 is TGTGCCAGCAGACCGACAGGGGTTAACTATGGCTACACCTTC.

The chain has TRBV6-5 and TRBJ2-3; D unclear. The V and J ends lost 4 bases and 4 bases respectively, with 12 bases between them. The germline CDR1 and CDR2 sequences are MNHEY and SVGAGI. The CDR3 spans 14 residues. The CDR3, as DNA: TGTGCCAGCAGTTCGGCTGTATCGGCAGATACGCAGTATTTT. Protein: CASSSAVSADTQYF.

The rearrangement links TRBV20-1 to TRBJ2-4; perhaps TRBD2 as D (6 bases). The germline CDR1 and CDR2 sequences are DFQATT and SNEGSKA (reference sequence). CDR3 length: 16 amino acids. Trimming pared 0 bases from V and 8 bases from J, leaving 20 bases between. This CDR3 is CSARDGSGSSGDIQYF. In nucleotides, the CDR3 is TGCAGTGCTAGAGATGGTTCGGGGAGTTCGGGAGACATTCAGTACTTC.

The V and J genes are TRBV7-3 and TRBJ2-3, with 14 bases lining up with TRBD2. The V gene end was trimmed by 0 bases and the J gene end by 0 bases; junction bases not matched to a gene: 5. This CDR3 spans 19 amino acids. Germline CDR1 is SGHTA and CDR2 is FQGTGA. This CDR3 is CASSLTGLAGESSTDTQYF. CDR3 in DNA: TGTGCCAGCAGCTTAACGGGACTAGCGGGGGAGTCTAGCACAGATACGCAGTATTTT.

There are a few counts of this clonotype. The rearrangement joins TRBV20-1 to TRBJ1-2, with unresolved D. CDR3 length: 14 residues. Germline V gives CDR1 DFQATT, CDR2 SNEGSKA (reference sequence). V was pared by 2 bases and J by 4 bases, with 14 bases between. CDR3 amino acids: CSARRRGVSYGYTF. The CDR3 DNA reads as TGCAGTGCTAGAAGACGAGGAGTAAGCTATGGCTACACCTTC.

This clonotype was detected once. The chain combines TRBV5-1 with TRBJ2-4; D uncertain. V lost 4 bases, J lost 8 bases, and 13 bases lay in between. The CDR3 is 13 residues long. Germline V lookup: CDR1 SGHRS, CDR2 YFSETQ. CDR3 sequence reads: CASSMTGEDIQYF. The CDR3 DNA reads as TGCGCCAGCAGCATGACCGGCGAGGACATTCAGTACTTC.

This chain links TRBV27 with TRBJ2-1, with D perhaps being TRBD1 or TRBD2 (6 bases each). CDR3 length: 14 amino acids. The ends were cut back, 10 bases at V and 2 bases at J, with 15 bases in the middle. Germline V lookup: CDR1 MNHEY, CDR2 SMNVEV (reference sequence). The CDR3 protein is CATKGGHTYNEQFF. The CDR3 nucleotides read TGTGCCACCAAGGGGGGTCATACCTACAATGAGCAGTTCTTC.

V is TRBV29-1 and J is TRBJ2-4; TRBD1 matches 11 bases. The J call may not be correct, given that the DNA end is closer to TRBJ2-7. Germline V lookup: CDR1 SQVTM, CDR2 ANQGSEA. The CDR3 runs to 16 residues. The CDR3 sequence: CSVEDGGTGGDYEQYF. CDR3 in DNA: TGCAGCGTTGAAGATGGGGGGACAGGGGGGGACTACGAGCAGTACTTC.

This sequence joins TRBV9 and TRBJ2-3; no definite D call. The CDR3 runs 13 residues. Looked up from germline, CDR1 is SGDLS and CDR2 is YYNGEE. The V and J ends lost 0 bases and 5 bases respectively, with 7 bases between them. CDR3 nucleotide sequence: TGTGCCAGCAGCGTAGACCAGCGAGATACGCAGTATTTT. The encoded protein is CASSVDQRDTQYF.

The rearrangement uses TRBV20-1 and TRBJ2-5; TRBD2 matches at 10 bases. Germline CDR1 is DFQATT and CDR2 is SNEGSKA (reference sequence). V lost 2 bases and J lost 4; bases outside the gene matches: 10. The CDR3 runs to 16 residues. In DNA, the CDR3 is TGCAGTGCTAGACCAGGGTCTAGCGGGAGAAGAGAGACCCAGTACTTC. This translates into CSARPGSSGRRETQYF.

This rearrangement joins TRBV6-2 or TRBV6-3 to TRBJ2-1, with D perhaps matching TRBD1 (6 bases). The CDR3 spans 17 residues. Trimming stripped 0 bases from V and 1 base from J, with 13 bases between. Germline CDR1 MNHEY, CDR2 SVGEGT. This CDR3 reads CASSYSQGRPSYNEQFF. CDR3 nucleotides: TGTGCCAGCAGTTACTCGCAGGGGCGCCCGTCCTACAATGAGCAGTTCTTC.

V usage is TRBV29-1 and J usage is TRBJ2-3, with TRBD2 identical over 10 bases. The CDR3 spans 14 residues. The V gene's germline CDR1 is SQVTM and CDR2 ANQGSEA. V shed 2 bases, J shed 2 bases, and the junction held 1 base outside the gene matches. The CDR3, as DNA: TGCAGCGTTGAACTAGCGGGAGTCACAGATACGCAGTATTTT. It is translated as CSVELAGVTDTQYF.

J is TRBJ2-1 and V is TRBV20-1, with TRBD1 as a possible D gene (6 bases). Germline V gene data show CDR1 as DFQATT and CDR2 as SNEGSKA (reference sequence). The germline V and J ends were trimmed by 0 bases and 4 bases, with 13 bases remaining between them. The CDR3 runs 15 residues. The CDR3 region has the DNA TGCAGTGCTAGAGATTATACAGGGAAATACAATGAGCAGTTCTTC. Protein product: CSARDYTGKYNEQFF.

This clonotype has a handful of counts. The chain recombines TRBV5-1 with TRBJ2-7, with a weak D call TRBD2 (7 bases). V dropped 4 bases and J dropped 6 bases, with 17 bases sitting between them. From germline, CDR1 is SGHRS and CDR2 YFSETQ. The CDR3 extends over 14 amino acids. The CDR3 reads CASSQDGGLSEQYF. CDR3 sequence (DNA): TGCGCCAGCAGCCAGGACGGGGGGCTCAGCGAGCAGTACTTC.

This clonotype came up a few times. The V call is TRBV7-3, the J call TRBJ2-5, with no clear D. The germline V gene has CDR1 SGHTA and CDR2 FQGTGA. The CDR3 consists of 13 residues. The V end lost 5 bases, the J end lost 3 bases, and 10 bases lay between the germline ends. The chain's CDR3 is CASSPREEETQYF. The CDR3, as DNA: TGTGCCAGCAGCCCTAGAGAAGAAGAGACCCAGTACTTC.

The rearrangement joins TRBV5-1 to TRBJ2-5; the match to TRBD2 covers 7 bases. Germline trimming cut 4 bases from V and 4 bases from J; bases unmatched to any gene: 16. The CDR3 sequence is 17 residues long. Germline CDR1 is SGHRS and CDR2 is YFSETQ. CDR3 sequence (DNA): TGCGCCAGCAGCAAGGCACACATTCTTAGCGGGTCAGAGACCCAGTACTTC. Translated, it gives CASSKAHILSGSETQYF.

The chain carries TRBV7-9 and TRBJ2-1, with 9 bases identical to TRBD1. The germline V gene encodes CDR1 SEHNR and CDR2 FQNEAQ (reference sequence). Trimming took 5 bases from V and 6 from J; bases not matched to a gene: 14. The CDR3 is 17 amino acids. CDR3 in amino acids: CASSKGTGRMRGNEQFF. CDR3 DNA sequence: TGTGCCAGCAGCAAAGGGACAGGGAGAATGAGGGGCAATGAGCAGTTCTTC. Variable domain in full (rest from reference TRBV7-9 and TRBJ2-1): DTGVSQNPRHKITKRGQNVTFRCDPISEHNRLYWYRQTLGQGPEFLTYFQNEAQLEKSRLLSDRFSAERPKGSFSTLEIQRTEQGDSAMYLCASSKGTGRMRGNEQFFGPGTRLTVL.

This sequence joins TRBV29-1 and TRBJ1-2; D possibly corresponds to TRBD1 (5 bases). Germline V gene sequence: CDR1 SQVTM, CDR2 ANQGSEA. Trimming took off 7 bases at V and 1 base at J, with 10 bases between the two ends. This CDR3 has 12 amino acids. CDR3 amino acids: CSAGDGNYGYTF. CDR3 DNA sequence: TGCAGCGCGGGGGACGGTAACTATGGCTACACCTTC.

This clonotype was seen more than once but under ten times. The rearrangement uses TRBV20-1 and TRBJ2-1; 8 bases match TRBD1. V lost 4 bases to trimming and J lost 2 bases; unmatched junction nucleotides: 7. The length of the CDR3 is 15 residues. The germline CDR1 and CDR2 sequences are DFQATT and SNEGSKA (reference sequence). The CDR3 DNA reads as TGCAGTGCTATCAGGGGGCTTAACCCCTACAATGAGCAGTTCTTC. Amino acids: CSAIRGLNPYNEQFF.

The CDR3 loop is CASSPRGPSSYEQYF. The CDR3 coding sequence is TGTGCCAGCTCACCGCGGGGACCGAGCTCCTACGAGCAGTACTTC. The chain carries TRBV18 and TRBJ2-7; a possible D gene is TRBD2 (6 bases). The CDR3 has 15 residues. V was trimmed by 3 bases and J by 0 bases, leaving 12 bases between them. The germline V gene has CDR1 KGHSH and CDR2 LQKENI. The whole variable domain, filled in from reference TRBV18 and TRBJ2-7, reads NAGVMQNPRHLVRRRGQEARLRCSPMKGHSHVYWYRQLPEEGLKFMVYLQKENIIDESGMPKERFSAEFPKEGPSILRIQQVVRGDSAAYFCASSPRGPSSYEQYFGPGTRLTVT.

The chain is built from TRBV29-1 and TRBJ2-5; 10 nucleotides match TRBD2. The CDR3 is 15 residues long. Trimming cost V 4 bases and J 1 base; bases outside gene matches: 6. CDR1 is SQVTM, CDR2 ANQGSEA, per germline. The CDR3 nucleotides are TGCAGCGTTGCTCTGGCTAGCGGGAGCCAAGAGACCCAGTACTTC. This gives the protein CSVALASGSQETQYF.

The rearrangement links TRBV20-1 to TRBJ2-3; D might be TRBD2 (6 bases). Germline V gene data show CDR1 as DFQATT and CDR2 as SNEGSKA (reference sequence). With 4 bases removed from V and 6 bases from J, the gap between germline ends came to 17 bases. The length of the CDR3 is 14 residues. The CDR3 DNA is TGCAGTGCTAAAACCTTTACTGGAGGGGATACGCAGTATTTT. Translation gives CSAKTFTGGDTQYF.

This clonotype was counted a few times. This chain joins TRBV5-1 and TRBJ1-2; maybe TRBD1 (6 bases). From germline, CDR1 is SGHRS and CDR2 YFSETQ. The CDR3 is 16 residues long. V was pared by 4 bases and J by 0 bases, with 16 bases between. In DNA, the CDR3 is TGCGCCAGCAGCGCGGGGCAGGGGATTTCTAACTATGGCTACACCTTC. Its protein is CASSAGQGISNYGYTF.

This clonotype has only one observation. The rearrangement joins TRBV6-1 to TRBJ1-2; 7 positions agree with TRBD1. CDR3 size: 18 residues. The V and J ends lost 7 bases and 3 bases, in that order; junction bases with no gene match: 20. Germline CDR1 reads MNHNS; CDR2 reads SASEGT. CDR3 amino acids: CASTSLHPGTEIYYGYTF. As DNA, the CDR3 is TGTGCCAGCACCTCACTCCACCCCGGGACAGAAATTTACTATGGCTACACCTTC.